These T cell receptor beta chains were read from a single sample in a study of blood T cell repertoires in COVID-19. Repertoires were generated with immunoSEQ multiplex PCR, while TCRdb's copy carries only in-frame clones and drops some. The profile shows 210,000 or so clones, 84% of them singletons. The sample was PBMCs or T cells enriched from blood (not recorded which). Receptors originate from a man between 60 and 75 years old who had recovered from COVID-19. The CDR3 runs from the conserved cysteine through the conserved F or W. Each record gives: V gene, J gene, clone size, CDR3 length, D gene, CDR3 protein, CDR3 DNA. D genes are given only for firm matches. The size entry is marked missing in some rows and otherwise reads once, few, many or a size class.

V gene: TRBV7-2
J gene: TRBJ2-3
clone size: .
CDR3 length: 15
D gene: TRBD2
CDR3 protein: CASSSPGLAGDTQYF
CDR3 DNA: TGTGCCAGCAGCTCCCCGGGACTAGCGGGGGATACGCAGTATTTT

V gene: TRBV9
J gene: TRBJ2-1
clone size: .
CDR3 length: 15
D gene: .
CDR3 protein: CASSPRDLSYNEQFF
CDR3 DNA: TGTGCCAGCAGCCCACGGGACTTATCATACAATGAGCAGTTCTTC

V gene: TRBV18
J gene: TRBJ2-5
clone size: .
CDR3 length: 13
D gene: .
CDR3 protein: CASSLDTQETQYF
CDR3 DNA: TGTGCCAGCTCCCTCGACACCCAAGAGACCCAGTACTTC

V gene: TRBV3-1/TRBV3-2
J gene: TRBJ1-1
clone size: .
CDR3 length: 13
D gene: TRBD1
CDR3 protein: CASSRQGVTEAFF
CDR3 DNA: TGTGCCAGCAGTCGACAGGGGGTCACTGAAGCTTTCTTT

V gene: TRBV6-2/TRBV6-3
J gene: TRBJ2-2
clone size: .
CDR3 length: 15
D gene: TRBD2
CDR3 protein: CASSPLAVDTGELFF
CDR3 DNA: TGTGCCAGCAGCCCACTAGCGGTGGACACCGGGGAGCTGTTTTTT

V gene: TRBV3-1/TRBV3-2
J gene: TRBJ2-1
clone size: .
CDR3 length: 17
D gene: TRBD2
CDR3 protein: CASSPRNGTSSYNEQFF
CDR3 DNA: TGTGCCAGCAGCCCCAGGAACGGGACTAGTAGCTACAATGAGCAGTTCTTC

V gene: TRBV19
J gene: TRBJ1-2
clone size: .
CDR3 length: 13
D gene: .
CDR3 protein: CASSMSTGSGYTF
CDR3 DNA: TGTGCCAGTAGTATGAGTACAGGCAGTGGCTACACCTTC

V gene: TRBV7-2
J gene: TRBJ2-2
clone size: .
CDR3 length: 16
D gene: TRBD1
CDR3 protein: CASSWSAGDSTGELFF
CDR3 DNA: TGTGCCAGCAGCTGGAGTGCAGGGGACAGCACCGGGGAGCTGTTTTTT

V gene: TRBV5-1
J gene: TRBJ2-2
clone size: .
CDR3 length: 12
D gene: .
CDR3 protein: CASSSEGGELFF
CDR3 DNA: TGCGCCAGCAGCAGCGAGGGCGGGGAGCTGTTTTTT

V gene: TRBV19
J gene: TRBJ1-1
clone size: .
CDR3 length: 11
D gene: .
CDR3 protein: CASSNQGEAFF
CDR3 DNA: TGTGCCAGTAGCAATCAGGGTGAAGCTTTCTTT

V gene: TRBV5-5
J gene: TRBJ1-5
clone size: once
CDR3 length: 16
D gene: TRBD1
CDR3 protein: CASSRGDRRSNQPQHF
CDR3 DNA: TGTGCCAGCAGCCGAGGGGACAGAAGGAGCAATCAGCCCCAGCATTTT

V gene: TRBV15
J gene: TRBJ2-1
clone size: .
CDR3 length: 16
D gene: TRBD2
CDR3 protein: CATSRILAGGGDEQFF
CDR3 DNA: TGTGCCACCAGCAGGATACTAGCGGGGGGCGGGGATGAGCAGTTCTTC

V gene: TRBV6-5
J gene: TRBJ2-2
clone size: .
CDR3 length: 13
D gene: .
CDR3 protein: CASTPTSTGELFF
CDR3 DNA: TGTGCCAGCACCCCTACTTCGACCGGGGAGCTGTTTTTT

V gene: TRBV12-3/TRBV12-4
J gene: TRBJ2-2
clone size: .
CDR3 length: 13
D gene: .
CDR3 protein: CASIEGVTGELFF
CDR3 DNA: TGTGCCAGCATTGAAGGGGTCACCGGGGAGCTGTTTTTT

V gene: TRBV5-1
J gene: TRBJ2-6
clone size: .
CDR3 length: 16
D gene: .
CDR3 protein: CASSFSRDPGANVLTF
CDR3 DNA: TGCGCCAGCAGCTTTTCCAGGGATCCTGGGGCCAACGTCCTGACTTTC

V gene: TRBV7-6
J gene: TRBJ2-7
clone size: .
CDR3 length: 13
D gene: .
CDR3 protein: CASGGTSTYEQYF
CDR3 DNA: TGTGCCAGCGGAGGTACATCTACCTACGAGCAGTACTTC

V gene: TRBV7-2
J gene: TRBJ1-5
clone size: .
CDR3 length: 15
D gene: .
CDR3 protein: CASSFGRGLGQPQHF
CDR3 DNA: TGTGCCAGCAGCTTCGGCAGGGGACTAGGACAGCCCCAGCATTTT

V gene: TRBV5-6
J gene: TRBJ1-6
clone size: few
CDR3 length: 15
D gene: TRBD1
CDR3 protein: CASSHTTGGRRPLHF
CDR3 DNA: TGTGCCAGCAGCCATACGACAGGGGGCAGGCGACCCCTCCACTTT

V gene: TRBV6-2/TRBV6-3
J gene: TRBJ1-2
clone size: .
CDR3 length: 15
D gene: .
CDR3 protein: CASSYGENTNYGYTF
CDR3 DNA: TGTGCCAGCAGTTACGGGGAGAATACTAACTATGGCTACACCTTC

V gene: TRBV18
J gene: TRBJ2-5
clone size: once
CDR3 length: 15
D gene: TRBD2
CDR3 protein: CASSGTSRRGETQYF
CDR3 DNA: TGTGCCAGCTCCGGGACTAGCCGAAGAGGGGAGACCCAGTACTTC

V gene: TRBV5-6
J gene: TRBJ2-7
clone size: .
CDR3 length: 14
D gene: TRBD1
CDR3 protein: CASSRPTGELEQYF
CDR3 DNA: TGTGCCAGCAGCCGTCCGACAGGGGAACTCGAGCAGTACTTC

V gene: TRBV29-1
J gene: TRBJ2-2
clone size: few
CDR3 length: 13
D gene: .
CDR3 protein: CSVVPIDTGELFF
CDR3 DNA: TGCAGCGTTGTCCCTATTGACACCGGGGAGCTGTTTTTT

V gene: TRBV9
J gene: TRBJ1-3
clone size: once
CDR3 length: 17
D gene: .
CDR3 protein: CASSVGRSLNSGNTIYF
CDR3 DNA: TGTGCCAGCAGCGTAGGAAGGAGCTTAAACTCTGGAAACACCATATATTTT

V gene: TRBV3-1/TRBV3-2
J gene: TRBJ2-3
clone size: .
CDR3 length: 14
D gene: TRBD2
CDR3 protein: CASSLSGGADTQYF
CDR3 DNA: TGTGCCAGCAGCCTTAGCGGGGGGGCAGATACGCAGTATTTT

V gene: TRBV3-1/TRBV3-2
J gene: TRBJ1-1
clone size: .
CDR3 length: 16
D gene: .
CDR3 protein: CASSQVAGTGSTEAFF
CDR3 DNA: TGTGCCAGCAGCCAAGTAGCAGGTACAGGGAGTACTGAAGCTTTCTTT